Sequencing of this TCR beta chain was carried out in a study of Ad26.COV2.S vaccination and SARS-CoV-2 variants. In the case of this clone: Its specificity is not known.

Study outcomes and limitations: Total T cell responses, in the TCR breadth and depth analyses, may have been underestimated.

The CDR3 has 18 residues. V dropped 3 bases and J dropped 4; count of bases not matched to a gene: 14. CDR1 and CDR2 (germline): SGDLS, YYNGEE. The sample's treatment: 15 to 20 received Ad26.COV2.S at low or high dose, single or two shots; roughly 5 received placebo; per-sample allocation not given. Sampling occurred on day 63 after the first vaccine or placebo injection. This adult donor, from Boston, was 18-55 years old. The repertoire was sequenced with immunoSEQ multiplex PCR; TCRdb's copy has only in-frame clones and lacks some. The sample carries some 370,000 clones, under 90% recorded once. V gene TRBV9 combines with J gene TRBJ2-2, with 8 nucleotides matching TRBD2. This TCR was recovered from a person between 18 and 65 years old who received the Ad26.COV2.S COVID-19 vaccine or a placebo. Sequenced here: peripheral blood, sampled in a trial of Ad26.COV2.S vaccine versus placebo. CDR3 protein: CASSGHSGKSVSTGELFF. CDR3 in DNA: TGTGCCAGCAGCGGACATAGCGGGAAGAGCGTAAGCACCGGGGAGCTGTTTTTT.